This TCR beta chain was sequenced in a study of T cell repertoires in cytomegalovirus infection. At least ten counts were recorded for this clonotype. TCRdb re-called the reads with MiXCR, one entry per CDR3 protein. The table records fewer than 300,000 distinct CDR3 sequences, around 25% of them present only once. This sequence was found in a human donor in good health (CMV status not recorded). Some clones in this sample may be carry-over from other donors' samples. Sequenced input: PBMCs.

CDR3 nucleotide sequence: TGTGCCAGCAGCTTAGCGTGGGCTAGCACAGATACGCAGTATTTT. It specifies CASSLAWASTDTQYF. The V and J genes are TRBV7-6 and TRBJ2-3, with no clear D. Germline loops: CDR1 SGHVS, CDR2 FNYEAQ. This CDR3 has 15 residues. V gave up 0 bases and J gave up 0 bases, with 7 bases separating them.